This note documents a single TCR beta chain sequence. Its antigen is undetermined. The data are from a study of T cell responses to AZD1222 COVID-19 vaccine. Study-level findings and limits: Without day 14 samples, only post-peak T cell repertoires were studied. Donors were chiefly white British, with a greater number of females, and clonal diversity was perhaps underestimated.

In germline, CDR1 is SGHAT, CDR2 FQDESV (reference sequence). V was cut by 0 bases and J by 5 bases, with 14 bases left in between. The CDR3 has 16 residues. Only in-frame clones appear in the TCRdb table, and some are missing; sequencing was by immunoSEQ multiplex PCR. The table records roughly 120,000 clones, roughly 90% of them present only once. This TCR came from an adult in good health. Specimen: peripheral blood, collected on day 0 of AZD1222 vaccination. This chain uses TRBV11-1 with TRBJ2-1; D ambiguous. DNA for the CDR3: TGTGCCAGCAGCTTAGCCACCACAAGCCCTAACAATGAGCAGTTCTTC. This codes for CASSLATTSPNNEQFF.